Presented here are 24 T cell receptor beta chains from one specimen sequenced in a study of blood T cell repertoires in COVID-19. Repertoires were generated with immunoSEQ multiplex PCR, while TCRdb's copy carries only in-frame clones and drops some. The sample yields 150,000 to 200,000 clones, around 83% seen once. Sequenced sample: peripheral blood. All receptors derive from a woman between 65 and 79 years old with COVID-19, enrolled during active disease.

V usage is TRBV19 and J usage is TRBJ2-6; 10 nucleotides match TRBD1. V shed 3 bases and J 0 bases; nucleotides not matched to a gene: 2. This CDR3 spans 17 amino acids. The germline V gene encodes CDR1 LNHDA and CDR2 SQIVND (reference sequence). Written as DNA, the CDR3 is TGTGCCAGTAGTATGGGGACAGGGGTCTCTGGGGCCAACGTCCTGACTTTC. Translated, it gives CASSMGTGVSGANVLTF.

This chain joins TRBV5-1 and TRBJ2-2, with D possibly matching TRBD2 (5 bases). CDR1 and CDR2 from the germline V gene are SGHRS and YFSETQ. The V and J ends lost 4 bases and 6 bases respectively, with 10 bases between them. The CDR3 consists of 13 residues. CDR3 in DNA: TGCGCCAGCAGCGGGAACGGGGCCGGGGAGCTGTTTTTT. Encoded protein: CASSGNGAGELFF.

This sequence joins TRBV18 and TRBJ1-3; no clear D gene. This CDR3 comprises 13 residues. In germline, CDR1 is KGHSH, CDR2 LQKENI. The V gene lost 6 bases and the J gene lost 4 bases, with 10 bases spanning the gap. The CDR3 DNA sequence: TGTGCCAGCTCTTCCGGGAACGGAAACACCATATATTTT. This encodes CASSSGNGNTIYF.

The rearrangement links TRBV5-4 to TRBJ2-1; 8 bases match TRBD2. CDR3 size: 15 residues. The germline V gene encodes CDR1 SGHNT and CDR2 YYREEE (reference sequence). V lost 0 bases to trimming and J lost 9 bases; unmatched junction nucleotides: 8. In nucleotides, the CDR3 is TGTGCCAGCAGCTTGGATCGAGCGGGAGTAGGTGAGCAGTTCTTC. This translates into CASSLDRAGVGEQFF.

The chain links TRBV19 to TRBJ2-1; D is perhaps TRBD1 (5 bases). Germline lookup yields CDR1 LNHDA and CDR2 SQIVND (reference sequence). The CDR3 sequence is 11 residues long. V was cut by 5 bases and J by 10 bases, with 9 bases left in between. DNA of the CDR3: TGTGCCAGTAGTGCGCGGACAGAGCAGTTCTTC. This encodes CASSARTEQFF.

The chain carries TRBV19 and TRBJ1-1; TRBD1 is a possible D gene (5 bases). V was shortened by 3 bases and J by 6 bases, with 14 bases between the two germline ends. Germline values: CDR1 LNHDA, CDR2 SQIVND (reference sequence). CDR3 length equals 14 residues. The chain's CDR3 is CASSIPGGRSEAFF. The CDR3 bases are TGTGCCAGTAGTATCCCGGGGGGACGCTCTGAAGCTTTCTTT. The whole variable domain, filled in from reference TRBV19 and TRBJ1-1, reads DGGITQSPKYLFRKEGQNVTLSCEQNLNHDAMYWYRQDPGQGLRLIYYSQIVNDFQKGDIAEGYSVSREKKESFPLTVTSAQKNPTAFYLCASSIPGGRSEAFFGQGTRLTVV.

This chain joins TRBV20-1 and TRBJ2-5; 12 bases are shared with TRBD1. Per germline, CDR1 DFQATT and CDR2 SNEGSKA (reference sequence). CDR3 length: 16 amino acids. V lost 3 bases and J lost 9; bases outside the gene matches: 14. Written as DNA, the CDR3 is TGCAGTGCTAGTCCCCCAACCGGGACAGGGGGCGCATCCCAGTACTTC. It specifies CSASPPTGTGGASQYF.

The J gene is TRBJ2-3, the V gene TRBV29-1, with a tentative D call TRBD2 (6 bases). This CDR3 comprises 13 residues. V was cut by 5 bases and J by 0 bases, with 9 bases left in between. The germline V gene has CDR1 SQVTM and CDR2 ANQGSEA. The CDR3 DNA is TGCAGCGTTCGACTAGTGAGCACAGATACGCAGTATTTT. This translates into CSVRLVSTDTQYF.

The chain combines TRBV30 with TRBJ2-5, with a possible D match to TRBD2 (6 bases). Deletions cut 1 base from V and 4 bases from J, with 10 bases between. Germline values: CDR1 GTSNPN, CDR2 SVGIG (reference sequence). The CDR3 runs 13 residues. CDR3 bases: TGTGCCTGGAGTGCTGCGGGAAGAGAGACCCAGTACTTC. Translation gives CAWSAAGRETQYF.

This sequence joins TRBV4-3 and TRBJ2-3; TRBD2 matches 8 bases. With 0 bases clipped from V and 8 bases from J, the junction kept 13 bases outside the gene matches. Looked up from germline, CDR1 is LGHNA and CDR2 is YSLEER. There are 17 residues in the CDR3. The CDR3 region has the DNA TGCGCCAGCAGCCAAGATGGGGTAGCGGGGTTAAGGGGTACGCAGTATTTT. Protein sequence: CASSQDGVAGLRGTQYF.

This clone showed up just a few times. The chain uses TRBV18 and TRBJ1-1, with D perhaps matching TRBD1 (6 bases). Germline CDR1 is KGHSH and CDR2 is LQKENI. This CDR3 is 14 amino acids long. The germline V and J ends were trimmed by 2 bases and 2 bases, with 9 bases remaining between them. DNA of the CDR3: TGTGCCAGCTCACCAGGACAGATCAACACTGAAGCTTTCTTT. Translation: CASSPGQINTEAFF.

This clone showed up many times. This rearrangement joins TRBV9 to TRBJ2-7; D remains unclear. The CDR3 is 13 residues long. V was trimmed by 3 bases and J by 1 base, leaving 8 bases between them. The germline V gene has CDR1 SGDLS and CDR2 YYNGEE. Written as DNA, the CDR3 is TGTGCCAGCAGCGCAACTCCTTCCTACGAGCAGTACTTC. It translates to CASSATPSYEQYF. Based on the CDR3 plus reference TRBV9 and TRBJ2-7, the full variable domain is DSGVTQTPKHLITATGQRVTLRCSPRSGDLSVYWYQQSLDQGLQFLIQYYNGEERAKGNILERFSAQQFPDLHSELNLSSLELGDSALYFCASSATPSYEQYFGPGTRLTVT.

The rearrangement links TRBV25-1 to TRBJ2-3; maybe TRBD1 (6 bases). The V gene lost 0 bases and the J gene lost 3 bases, with 7 bases spanning the gap. Germline V lookup: CDR1 MGHDK, CDR2 SYGVNS. The CDR3 has 14 amino acids. The DNA of the CDR3 is TGTGCCAGCAGTGAATATAGGGGGACAGATACGCAGTATTTT. Its protein product is CASSEYRGTDTQYF.

The chain is built from TRBV30 and TRBJ1-2; a possible D gene is TRBD1 (5 bases). Per germline, CDR1 GTSNPN and CDR2 SVGIG (reference sequence). There are 13 residues in the CDR3. V lost 3 bases, J lost 8 bases, and 16 bases lay in between. The CDR3 protein is CAWSESQGGGYTF. The CDR3 nucleotides read TGTGCCTGGAGCGAGAGCCAGGGCGGAGGCTACACCTTC.

This clone was observed once. The chain combines TRBV12-2 with TRBJ2-2; no check of the table's D call, TRBD1, against the DNA was made. TRBV12-2 is labeled a pseudogene. The CDR3 covers 15 residues. CDR3 loop: CASRLVTENTGELFF. CDR3 nucleotide sequence: TGTGCAAGTCGCTTAGTAACAGAGAACACCGGGGAGCTGTTTTTT.

This clone showed up just a few times. The V gene is TRBV7-2, the J gene TRBJ1-1; D remains unclear. CDR1 and CDR2 (germline): SGHTA, FQGNSA. Trimming pared 1 base from V and 7 bases from J, leaving 10 bases between. CDR3 length: 13 amino acids. The CDR3 nucleotides are TGTGCCAGCAGCTTAGGGTCCGGGGTTGAAGCTTTCTTT. It specifies CASSLGSGVEAFF.

The rearrangement joins TRBV7-2 to TRBJ1-6; no definite D call. CDR3 size: 15 residues. Germline V gene lookup returns CDR1 SGHTA and CDR2 FQGNSA. V gave up 0 bases and J gave up 9 bases, with 12 bases separating them. The DNA for the CDR3 is TGTGCCAGCAGCTTAGCTGCCAGTACGGGTTCACCCCTCCACTTT. As protein: CASSLAASTGSPLHF.

The chain links TRBV5-1 to TRBJ1-1, with 9 nucleotides matching TRBD1. Germline V gene lookup returns CDR1 SGHRS and CDR2 YFSETQ. J was trimmed by 3 bases and V by 0 bases; bases with no gene match: 3. The CDR3 loop spans 15 amino acids. As DNA, the CDR3 is TGCGCCAGCAGCTTGGACGGACAGGGGTACACTGAAGCTTTCTTT. It encodes CASSLDGQGYTEAFF.

The genes are TRBV30 and TRBJ2-1; a possible D gene is TRBD1 (6 bases). The length of the CDR3 is 17 residues. CDR1 and CDR2 (germline): GTSNPN, SVGIG (reference sequence). V lost 0 bases to trimming and J lost 0 bases, with 15 bases between them. Here the CDR3 reads CAWSVRQDSFSYNEQFF. CDR3 in DNA: TGTGCCTGGAGTGTGAGACAGGATTCTTTCTCCTACAATGAGCAGTTCTTC.

The chain has TRBV7-9 and TRBJ1-2; maybe TRBD1 (6 bases). The germline V and J ends were trimmed by 5 bases and 5 bases, with 15 bases remaining between them. Germline V gene data show CDR1 as SEHNR and CDR2 as FQNEAQ (reference sequence). The CDR3 has 14 amino acids. The CDR3 loop is CASSGKGGMYGYTF. The CDR3 DNA reads as TGTGCCAGCAGCGGAAAGGGGGGGATGTATGGCTACACCTTC.

CDR3 nucleotides: TGTGCCAGCAGCCCCCGACAGGTCTATTCCTACGAGCAGTACTTC. It translates to CASSPRQVYSYEQYF. The gene calls are TRBV7-2 and TRBJ2-7; D is perhaps TRBD1 (6 bases). CDR3 length: 15 amino acids. V lost 5 bases and J 1 base, leaving 15 bases between the germline ends. Germline CDR1 reads SGHTA; CDR2 reads FQGNSA.

This clone was observed once. V and J are TRBV12-1 and TRBJ2-1; TRBD1 is taken as the D call from the table, unchecked against the DNA. TRBV12-1 represents a pseudogene. The CDR3 contains 15 residues. The CDR3 sequence is CASSFAGQPYNEQFF. The CDR3, as DNA: TGTGCCAGCAGCTTTGCGGGACAGCCCTACAATGAGCAGTTCTTC.

The V gene is TRBV19, the J gene TRBJ2-1; D call uncertain. V shed 7 bases and J shed 4 bases, with 8 bases lying between them. CDR1 is LNHDA and CDR2 is SQIVND in the germline V gene (reference sequence). The CDR3 sequence is 12 residues long. CDR3 DNA sequence: TGTGCCAGTACAGCCAGGTACAATGAGCAGTTCTTC. It encodes CASTARYNEQFF.

The chain recombines TRBV6-5 with TRBJ2-7, with D possibly TRBD1 on 6 matching bases. V was shortened by 0 bases and J by 0 bases, with 9 bases between the two germline ends. Germline values: CDR1 MNHEY, CDR2 SVGAGI. The CDR3 consists of 15 residues. The CDR3 sequence is CASSYSRGSSYEQYF. CDR3 coding DNA: TGTGCCAGCAGTTACTCGAGGGGGAGCTCCTACGAGCAGTACTTC.